The 27 T cell receptor beta chains given below trace back to one sample, sequenced in a study of blood T cell repertoires in COVID-19. The data were produced by immunoSEQ multiplex PCR, yet TCRdb's version contains in-frame clones alone and is incomplete. The sample records around 200,000 clones, around 91% being singletons. The specimen sequenced was PBMCs or T cells enriched from blood (not recorded which). The origin of the receptors is a woman aged 18-29 years who had recovered from COVID-19.

The V gene is TRBV28, the J gene TRBJ1-1, with 7 nucleotides matching TRBD1. The germline CDR1 and CDR2 sequences are MDHEN and SYDVKM. Trimming cost V 7 bases and J 3 bases; bases outside gene matches: 5. The CDR3 length is 13 residues. The chain's CDR3 is CASTDRVDTEAFF. In nucleotides, the CDR3 is TGTGCCAGCACCGACAGGGTAGACACTGAAGCTTTCTTT.

The chain recombines TRBV6-5 with TRBJ1-1; the D gene is possibly TRBD1 (6 bases). The CDR3 is made up of 15 amino acids. CDR1 and CDR2 (germline): MNHEY, SVGAGI. Trimming pared 8 bases from V and 7 bases from J, leaving 23 bases between. This CDR3 reads CASSLAETGLNEAFF. DNA of the CDR3: TGTGCCAGCTCGTTGGCCGAGACAGGACTTAATGAAGCTTTCTTT.

The genes are TRBV7-9 and TRBJ2-7, with 9 bases lining up with TRBD1. This CDR3 spans 14 amino acids. Trimming at V came to 4 bases and at J to 9 bases, leaving 10 bases not matched to a gene. Germline V gene sequence: CDR1 SEHNR, CDR2 FQNEAQ (reference sequence). This CDR3 reads CASSSSRDRVPQYF. The CDR3 nucleotides read TGTGCCAGCAGCTCTAGCCGGGACAGGGTTCCGCAGTACTTC.

This chain joins TRBV27 and TRBJ2-3, with 7 bases that match TRBD2. The germline V gene has CDR1 MNHEY and CDR2 SMNVEV (reference sequence). The CDR3 length is 17 residues. Trimming at V came to 2 bases and at J to 2 bases, leaving 10 bases not matched to a gene. The CDR3 loop reads CASSLGGTTLLTDTQYF. CDR3 DNA: TGTGCCAGCAGTTTAGGCGGGACTACCCTTCTCACAGATACGCAGTATTTT.

The V gene is TRBV10-1, the J gene TRBJ2-5; 7 nucleotides align to TRBD2. This CDR3 is built from 16 residues. Germline V CDR1 and CDR2: WNHNN, SYGVQD (reference sequence). J was trimmed by 1 base and V by 10 bases; bases with no gene match: 15. The CDR3 sequence is CAKTSEQPKTQETQYF. The CDR3 nucleotides read TGCGCCAAAACTAGCGAGCAACCTAAAACCCAAGAGACCCAGTACTTC.

The CDR3 loop is CASSQDSDRVMGYTF. CDR3 coding DNA: TGTGCCAGCAGCCAAGATTCGGACAGGGTAATGGGCTACACCTTC. This chain joins TRBV14 and TRBJ1-2; the match to TRBD1 covers 8 bases. The CDR3 contains 15 residues. Germline V CDR1 and CDR2: SGHDN, FVKESK. V dropped 0 bases and J dropped 8; count of bases not matched to a gene: 8.

The V and J genes are TRBV18 and TRBJ2-3; TRBD1 might be the D (5 bases). Looked up from germline, CDR1 is KGHSH and CDR2 is LQKENI. V shed 3 bases and J shed 3 bases, with 10 bases lying between them. This CDR3 contains 14 residues. CDR3 coding DNA: TGTGCCAGCTCACCTTCACGGACAACAGATACGCAGTATTTT. Its protein is CASSPSRTTDTQYF.

This clone appeared a few times. The rearrangement links TRBV2 to TRBJ1-6, with 9 nucleotides matching TRBD1. The CDR3 is 15 amino acids. Per the germline V gene, CDR1 is SNHLY and CDR2 is FYNNEI. V gave up 1 base and J gave up 8 bases; unmatched junction bases: 3. CDR3 region: CASSEVGTGHSPLHF. The CDR3 coding sequence is TGTGCCAGCAGTGAAGTTGGGACAGGGCATTCACCCCTCCACTTT.

The chain is built from TRBV5-1 and TRBJ2-5; a possible D gene is TRBD2 (5 bases). Trimming stripped 3 bases from V and 5 bases from J, with 17 bases between. Germline loops: CDR1 SGHRS, CDR2 YFSETQ. The CDR3 is 15 amino acids. CDR3 sequence reads: CASSWGVRARETQYF. CDR3 sequence (DNA): TGCGCCAGCAGCTGGGGAGTACGCGCTCGGGAGACCCAGTACTTC.

The table lists this clone with a count of one. The gene calls are TRBV5-1 and TRBJ2-7, with 10 nucleotides matching TRBD2. Germline CDR1 and CDR2: SGHRS and YFSETQ. The CDR3 has 14 amino acids. J was trimmed by 4 bases and V by 2 bases; bases with no gene match: 3. The CDR3 nucleotides are TGCGCCAGCAGCTTAACTAGCGGGAATTACGAGCAGTACTTC. This codes for CASSLTSGNYEQYF.

This chain uses TRBV28 with TRBJ2-5; tentative D call: TRBD2 (5 bases). V lost 3 bases and J 7 bases, leaving 15 bases between the germline ends. The CDR3 is 14 residues long. The germline V gene has CDR1 MDHEN and CDR2 SYDVKM. The CDR3 DNA sequence: TGTGCCAGCAGTTTCCAGGAGGCCTTTGTGACCCAGTACTTC. Encoded protein: CASSFQEAFVTQYF.

This clone turned up a few times. The genes are TRBV6-2 or TRBV6-3 and TRBJ1-2; D possibly corresponds to TRBD1 (6 bases). From germline, CDR1 is MNHEY and CDR2 SVGEGT. V was pared by 2 bases and J by 1 base, with 11 bases between. The CDR3 contains 15 residues. The CDR3, as DNA: TGTGCCAGCAGTTACGCCTTAGGGGGTAACTATGGCTACACCTTC. Residues: CASSYALGGNYGYTF.

The J gene is TRBJ1-5, the V gene TRBV9; no clear D. The germline V gene has CDR1 SGDLS and CDR2 YYNGEE. The V end lost 0 bases, the J end lost 5 bases, and 6 bases lay between the germline ends. This CDR3 region has 13 residues. The CDR3 is CASSVDEDQPQHF. DNA for the CDR3: TGTGCCAGCAGCGTAGATGAGGATCAGCCCCAGCATTTT.

The chain carries TRBV19 and TRBJ2-1; weak D call: TRBD2 (6 bases). The CDR3 has 14 residues. Germline V gene data show CDR1 as LNHDA and CDR2 as SQIVND (reference sequence). V was trimmed by 4 bases and J by 8 bases, leaving 15 bases between them. The CDR3 reads CASSTGLAQDEQFF. The CDR3 DNA follows: TGTGCCAGTAGTACGGGGCTAGCGCAAGATGAGCAGTTCTTC.

The chain links TRBV10-3 to TRBJ2-2, with 13 bases matching TRBD2. The CDR3 is made up of 18 amino acids. Germline assignment: CDR1 ENHRY and CDR2 SYGVKD. After removal of 2 bases from V and 0 bases from J, the junction contained 3 bases not matched to a gene. DNA of the CDR3: TGTGCCATCAGTGAGGGACTAGCGGGAGACCCGAACACCGGGGAGCTGTTTTTT. Protein sequence: CAISEGLAGDPNTGELFF.

V usage is TRBV9 and J usage is TRBJ1-1; the D is unclear. With 5 bases removed from V and 0 bases from J, the gap between germline ends came to 5 bases. Germline CDR1 reads SGDLS; CDR2 reads YYNGEE. This CDR3 has 12 amino acids. The CDR3 DNA sequence: TGTGCCAGCAGGAGTATGAACACTGAAGCTTTCTTT. Translation gives CASRSMNTEAFF.

V is TRBV20-1 and J is TRBJ1-2; 8 bases match TRBD1. Trimming at V came to 6 bases and at J to 7 bases, leaving 1 base not matched to a gene. Germline assignment: CDR1 DFQATT and CDR2 SNEGSKA (reference sequence). This CDR3 contains 10 residues. CDR3 bases: TGCAGTGCGGACAGGGCTGGCTACACCTTC. Encoded protein: CSADRAGYTF.

This sequence joins TRBV6-5 and TRBJ2-5; 8 bases agree with TRBD2. Germline CDR1 reads MNHEY; CDR2 reads SVGAGI. CDR3 length: 16 amino acids. J lost 5 bases, V lost 2 bases, and 10 bases had no gene match. DNA for the CDR3: TGTGCCAGCAGTTACGAGGCTAGCGGGCCGCTGGAGACCCAGTACTTC. This encodes CASSYEASGPLETQYF.

The chain couples TRBV5-1 to TRBJ2-7, with TRBD2 matching 12 bases. V dropped 4 bases and J dropped 4; count of bases not matched to a gene: 6. The germline V gene encodes CDR1 SGHRS and CDR2 YFSETQ. This CDR3 has 15 amino acids. The CDR3 DNA is TGCGCCAGCAGCCTCCTAGCGGGAGGGGAGTACGAGCAGTACTTC. Protein: CASSLLAGGEYEQYF.

This clone is a singleton in its sample. The chain couples TRBV5-1 to TRBJ2-4, with 9 bases lining up with TRBD2. The junction had 18 bases not matched to a gene; V was cut back by 4 bases and J by 1 base. The CDR3 totals 20 residues. From germline, CDR1 is SGHRS and CDR2 YFSETQ. DNA of the CDR3: TGCGCCAGCAGCCCCACGTCGGCTAGCGGGACCTTTTCCGCCAAAAACATTCAGTACTTC. It translates to CASSPTSASGTFSAKNIQYF.

The chain combines TRBV6-5 with TRBJ2-7; 8 nucleotides align to TRBD2. The germline CDR1 and CDR2 sequences are MNHEY and SVGAGI. The CDR3 sequence is 15 residues long. V shed 10 bases and J 0 bases; nucleotides not matched to a gene: 11. DNA for the CDR3: TGTGCCACCATTTCCCTGAGCGGGAGCTCCTACGAGCAGTACTTC. It encodes CATISLSGSSYEQYF.

This sequence joins TRBV28 and TRBJ2-3; D is ambiguous. Trimming removed 1 base from V and 2 bases from J, with 4 bases in between. The CDR3 runs to 13 residues. From germline, CDR1 is MDHEN and CDR2 SYDVKM. CDR3 loop: CASSLSFTDTQYF. The CDR3 DNA follows: TGTGCCAGCAGTTTATCCTTCACAGATACGCAGTATTTT.

The count of this clone is one. This chain joins TRBV5-1 and TRBJ2-7; 7 bases match TRBD1. The germline CDR1 and CDR2 sequences are SGHRS and YFSETQ. The junction had 6 bases not matched to a gene; V was cut back by 0 bases and J by 3 bases. The CDR3 spans 15 residues. The CDR3 coding sequence is TGCGCCAGCAGCTTGGGTCGCCGGGACAGCTACGAGCAGTACTTC. This gives the protein CASSLGRRDSYEQYF.

V is TRBV29-1 and J is TRBJ2-7, with D perhaps TRBD1 (6 bases). Germline CDR1 SQVTM, CDR2 ANQGSEA. Trimming left V 7 bases short and J 3 bases short, with 16 bases between. The CDR3 has 13 amino acids. The CDR3: CSAQGSTSYEQYF. CDR3 nucleotide sequence: TGCAGCGCACAGGGCTCCACAAGCTACGAGCAGTACTTC.

V is TRBV28 and J is TRBJ2-5, with D possibly matching TRBD1 (5 bases). The length of the CDR3 is 14 residues. Trimming removed 5 bases at V and 5 bases at J, with 15 bases between. Germline CDR1 and CDR2: MDHEN and SYDVKM. The CDR3 reads CASSPRASWETQYF. The CDR3 DNA follows: TGTGCCAGCAGTCCCAGGGCTAGTTGGGAGACCCAGTACTTC.

This clone has only a few counts. The chain carries TRBV5-1 and TRBJ2-2, with 14 bases matching TRBD2. The CDR3 has 17 residues. Germline lookup yields CDR1 SGHRS and CDR2 YFSETQ. V was pared by 5 bases and J by 0 bases, with 3 bases of the junction left unmatched. The CDR3 bases are TGCGCCAGCAGGGGGACTAGCGGGGGCTCGAACACCGGGGAGCTGTTTTTT. Residues: CASRGTSGGSNTGELFF.

This chain uses TRBV18 with TRBJ2-1; 9 bases map to TRBD2. The CDR3 length is 14 residues. From germline, CDR1 is KGHSH and CDR2 LQKENI. V shed 2 bases, J shed 10 bases, and the junction held 6 bases outside the gene matches. The CDR3 here is CASSPVGLASEQFF. CDR3 bases: TGTGCCAGCTCACCAGTGGGACTAGCATCCGAGCAGTTCTTC.